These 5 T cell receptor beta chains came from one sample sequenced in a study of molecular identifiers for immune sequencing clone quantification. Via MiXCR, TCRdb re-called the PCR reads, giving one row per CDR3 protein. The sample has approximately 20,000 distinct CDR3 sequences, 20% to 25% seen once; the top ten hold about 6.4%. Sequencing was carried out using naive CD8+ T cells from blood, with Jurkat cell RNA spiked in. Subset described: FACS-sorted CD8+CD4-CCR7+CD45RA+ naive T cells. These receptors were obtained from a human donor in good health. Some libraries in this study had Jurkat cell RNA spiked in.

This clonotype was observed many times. The CDR3 loop reads CASSQEGRELANEQFF. In DNA, the CDR3 is TGCGCCAGCAGCCAAGAAGGGCGGGAGTTGGCGAATGAGCAGTTCTTC. The V call is TRBV4-1, the J call TRBJ2-1; 7 bases line up with TRBD2. The CDR3 has 16 residues. The V gene end was trimmed by 0 bases and the J gene end by 7 bases; junction bases not matched to a gene: 9. CDR1 and CDR2 (germline): MGHRA, YSYEKL.

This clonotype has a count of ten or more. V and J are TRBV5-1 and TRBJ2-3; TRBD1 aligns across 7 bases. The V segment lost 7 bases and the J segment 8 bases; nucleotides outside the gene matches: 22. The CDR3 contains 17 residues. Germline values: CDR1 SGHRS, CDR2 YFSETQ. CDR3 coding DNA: TGCGCCAGCGGAGGACAACCCAGTCCCCGGAACAGGGGTACGCAGTATTTT. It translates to CASGGQPSPRNRGTQYF.

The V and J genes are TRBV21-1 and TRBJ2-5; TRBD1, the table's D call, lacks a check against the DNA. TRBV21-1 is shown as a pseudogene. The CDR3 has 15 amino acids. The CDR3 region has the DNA TGTGCCAGCAGCAACGCAGGGGAAAAACAAGAGACCCAGTACTTC. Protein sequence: CASSNAGEKQETQYF.

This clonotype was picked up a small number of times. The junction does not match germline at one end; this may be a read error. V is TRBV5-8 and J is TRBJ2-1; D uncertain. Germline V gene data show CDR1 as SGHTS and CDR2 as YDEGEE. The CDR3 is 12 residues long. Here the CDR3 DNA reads TGTGCCATCAGCTTGTTTGAGGATGAGCAGTTCTTC. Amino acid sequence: CAISLFEDEQFF.

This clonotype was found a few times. This CDR3 is CSVDGPTETQYF. Written as DNA, the CDR3 is TGCAGCGTTGATGGACCAACGGAGACCCAGTACTTC. This sequence joins TRBV29-1 and TRBJ2-5; D gene uncertain. Trimming pared 3 bases from V and 5 bases from J, leaving 10 bases between. Germline CDR1 SQVTM, CDR2 ANQGSEA. The CDR3 covers 12 residues.